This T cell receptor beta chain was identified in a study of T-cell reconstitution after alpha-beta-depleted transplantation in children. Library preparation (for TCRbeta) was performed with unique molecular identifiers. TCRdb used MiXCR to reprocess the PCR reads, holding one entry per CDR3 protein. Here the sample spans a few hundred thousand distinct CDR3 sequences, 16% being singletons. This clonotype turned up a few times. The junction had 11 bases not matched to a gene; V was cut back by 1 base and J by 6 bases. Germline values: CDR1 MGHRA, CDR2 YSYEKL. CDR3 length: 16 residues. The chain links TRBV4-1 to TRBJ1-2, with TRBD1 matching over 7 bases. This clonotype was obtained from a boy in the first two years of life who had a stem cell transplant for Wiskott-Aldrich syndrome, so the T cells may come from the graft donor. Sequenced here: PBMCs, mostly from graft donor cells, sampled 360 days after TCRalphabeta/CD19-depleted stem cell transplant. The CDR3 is CASSQGRTGVGNGYTF. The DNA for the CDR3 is TGCGCCAGCAGCCAAGGGAGGACAGGCGTTGGAAATGGCTACACCTTC.